The clone carrying this T cell receptor beta chain was observed at least ten times. Its antigen is unknown. Each CDR3 protein gets one entry after TCRdb re-called the reads with MiXCR. This table has some 300,000 distinct CDR3 sequences, about 9.2% appearing once. The data were taken from a study of T cell repertoires in cytomegalovirus infection. The overall study: Carrying CMV and the relevant HLA type showed in public TCR beta signatures.

Overall study findings and caveats: In two of eight donors, the top clonotype was HLA-C-restricted CMV-specific. The cumulative frequency of public TCR beta families distinguished individuals who carried CMV together with the relevant HLA.

Trimming shortened V by 7 bases and J by 0 bases, and 13 bases separated the two germline ends. Germline-derived CDR1 and CDR2 are SGHVS and FQNEAQ. This CDR3 spans 15 amino acids. The rearrangement uses TRBV7-8 and TRBJ2-1; D gene ambiguous. The sequenced material came from PBMCs. This receptor was taken from a human donor in good health (CMV status not recorded). Some clones in this sample may be carry-over from other donors' samples. CDR3 DNA sequence: TGTGCCAGCATCGTAGGAACCGCCTCCTACAATGAGCAGTTCTTC. Translation gives CASIVGTASYNEQFF. The full variable domain, its missing parts supplied by reference TRBV7-8 and TRBJ2-1, is GAGVSQSPRYKVAKRGQDVALRCDPISGHVSLFWYQQALGQGPEFLTYFQNEAQLDKSGLPSDRFFAERPEGSVSTLKIQRTQQEDSAVYLCASIVGTASYNEQFFGPGTRLTVL.